This entry lists 7 T cell receptor beta chains sequenced from one sample in a study of T cell repertoires in cytomegalovirus infection. TCRdb re-called the reads through MiXCR, storing one row per CDR3 protein. Of approximately 630,000 distinct CDR3 sequences listed, more than 20% were seen once; the top ten hold 8%. What was sequenced was CD8+ T cells from PBMCs. The source is a human donor in good health (CMV status not recorded). Some clones in this sample may be carry-over from other donors' samples.

The chain links TRBV20-1 to TRBJ2-2; 9 bases align to TRBD1. CDR3 length: 17 residues. Germline V gives CDR1 DFQATT, CDR2 SNEGSKA (reference sequence). V was clipped by 2 bases and J by 2 bases; unmatched bases: 9. CDR3 residues: CSARNRGTGLNTGELFF. CDR3 bases: TGCAGTGCTAGAAACCGCGGGACAGGGCTAAACACCGGGGAGCTGTTTTTT.

This chain links TRBV7-9 with TRBJ2-1; unclear D gene. With 5 bases removed from V and 0 bases from J, the gap between germline ends came to 14 bases. The CDR3 has 16 residues. The germline gives CDR1 SEHNR, CDR2 FQNEAQ (reference sequence). CDR3 coding DNA: TGTGCCAGCAGCGTAGACACAGCTTACTCCTACAATGAGCAGTTCTTC. This codes for CASSVDTAYSYNEQFF.

This clonotype was picked up one time. V and J are TRBV4-2 and TRBJ1-4; no clear D. CDR3 size: 15 residues. Trimming removed 6 bases from V and 0 bases from J, with 11 bases in between. Germline V gene lookup returns CDR1 LGHNA and CDR2 YNFKEQ. CDR3 loop: CASRPRQATNEKLFF. In DNA, the CDR3 is TGTGCCAGCAGACCCCGCCAGGCAACTAATGAAAAACTGTTTTTT.

This chain connects TRBV9 to TRBJ1-1; weak D call: TRBD1 (5 bases). Germline lookup yields CDR1 SGDLS and CDR2 YYNGEE. The CDR3 length is 10 residues. Trimming removed 4 bases from V and 12 bases from J, with 10 bases in between. CDR3 coding DNA: TGTGCCAGCAGCCCTCGGACACCTTTCTTT. Translated: CASSPRTPFF.

This clonotype came up a few times. The chain employs TRBV7-9 and TRBJ1-1, with a tentative D call TRBD1 (5 bases). The CDR3 consists of 13 residues. Germline V gene data show CDR1 as SEHNR and CDR2 as FQNEAQ (reference sequence). Trimming took off 5 bases at V and 7 bases at J, with 14 bases between the two ends. The CDR3 DNA reads TGTGCCAGCAGCCCGGGACGGACGATTGAAGCTTTCTTT. Amino acids: CASSPGRTIEAFF.

The chain employs TRBV12-5 and TRBJ1-2; D is unresolved. Germline V lookup: CDR1 LGHNT, CDR2 FRNRAP. The CDR3 extends over 17 amino acids. Trimming removed 3 bases at V and 8 bases at J, with 25 bases between. The chain's CDR3 is CASGFVGRTPPGGGYTF. CDR3 DNA: TGTGCTAGTGGTTTCGTCGGCAGGACCCCCCCTGGAGGAGGCTACACCTTC. Full variable domain (rest looked up from reference TRBV12-5 and TRBJ1-2): DARVTQTPRHKVTEMGQEVTMRCQPILGHNTVFWYRQTMMQGLELLAYFRNRAPLDDSGMPKDRFSAEMPDATLATLKIQPSEPRDSAVYFCASGFVGRTPPGGGYTFGSGTRLTVV.

This chain links TRBV15 with TRBJ1-4, with D uncertain. Germline values: CDR1 LNHNV, CDR2 YYDKDF (reference sequence). V lost 2 bases and J 8 bases, leaving 12 bases between the germline ends. CDR3 size: 14 residues. DNA for the CDR3: TGTGCCACCAGCAGAACTGGAGGGAGGGAAAAACTGTTTTTT. It specifies CATSRTGGREKLFF.